A single sample is the source of the 31 T cell receptor beta chains below, sequenced in a study of cytomegalovirus exposure and HLA in healthy donors. In the PCR, 60 Vbeta and 13 Jbeta primers were used. Profiling relied on immunoSEQ multiplex PCR, and the TCRdb table lists in-frame clones only, not all of them. The table shows around 62,000 clones, with approximately 75% occurring only once. Specimen: PBMCs. The receptors here all came from a man between 60 and 75 years old in good health and CMV-seropositive.

The rearrangement uses TRBV10-2 and TRBJ2-2, with 8 bases identical to TRBD1. V shed 5 bases and J 3 bases; nucleotides not matched to a gene: 2. The CDR3 has 14 residues. Per the germline V gene, CDR1 is WSHSY and CDR2 is SAAADI. The DNA for the CDR3 is TGCGCCAGCAGTCAGGGGGCGGACACCGGGGAGCTGTTTTTT. Its protein product is CASSQGADTGELFF.

This chain connects TRBV27 to TRBJ2-3; tentatively, D is TRBD1 (7 bases). Germline-derived CDR1 and CDR2 are MNHEY and SMNVEV (reference sequence). Trimming pared 2 bases from V and 4 bases from J, leaving 13 bases between. The CDR3 runs to 15 residues. DNA for the CDR3: TGTGCCAGCAGTTTAGAGACAGGGAGGTCAGATACGCAGTATTTT. It codes for CASSLETGRSDTQYF.

This chain links TRBV11-2 with TRBJ2-1; a possible D gene is TRBD1 (5 bases). V lost 1 base, J lost 9 bases, and 16 bases lay in between. Per the germline V gene, CDR1 is SGHAT and CDR2 is FQNNGV. This CDR3 region has 15 residues. The CDR3 region is CASSLARAGLPEQFF. The CDR3 region has the DNA TGTGCCAGCAGCTTAGCCAGGGCCGGATTACCTGAGCAGTTCTTC.

This clone has just a few counts. V gene TRBV4-2 combines with J gene TRBJ2-3; 9 nucleotides match TRBD2. The trim removed 1 base at V and 6 bases at J, leaving 11 bases unmatched. The length of the CDR3 is 17 residues. The germline V gene encodes CDR1 LGHNA and CDR2 YNFKEQ. The CDR3 DNA follows: TGTGCCAGCAGCCAAGGGCTCTTAGCGGGAGCATTGGATACGCAGTATTTT. This gives the protein CASSQGLLAGALDTQYF.

The gene calls are TRBV28 and TRBJ2-5; TRBD2 matches 8 bases. With V trimmed by 6 bases and J by 4 bases, 7 bases remained unmatched. Germline loops: CDR1 MDHEN, CDR2 SYDVKM. This CDR3 has 14 residues. The chain's CDR3 is CASSLAGHGETQYF. The CDR3 DNA follows: TGTGCCAGCAGCTTAGCGGGGCATGGAGAGACCCAGTACTTC.

This clone was detected only once. The chain combines TRBV5-1 with TRBJ2-1, with D perhaps matching TRBD2 (5 bases). V was shortened by 8 bases and J by 6 bases, with 24 bases between the two germline ends. Per germline, CDR1 SGHRS and CDR2 YFSETQ. The CDR3 consists of 16 residues. DNA for the CDR3: TGCGCCAGTTCGTCGGGGAGCATACCTAATATCAATGAGCAGTTCTTC. Its translation is CASSSGSIPNINEQFF.

The chain joins TRBV7-2 to TRBJ1-6; D remains unclear. The CDR3 is made up of 15 amino acids. Trimming shortened V by 3 bases and J by 10 bases, and 16 bases separated the two germline ends. Germline V gene data show CDR1 as SGHTA and CDR2 as FQGNSA. CDR3 amino acids: CASSFDKLLISPLHF. DNA for the CDR3: TGTGCCAGCAGCTTCGATAAGCTTTTGATATCACCCCTCCACTTT. The full variable domain, with the rest looked up from reference TRBV7-2 and TRBJ1-6, is GAGVSQSPSNKVTEKGKDVELRCDPISGHTALYWYRQSLGQGLEFLIYFQGNSAPDKSGLPSDRFSAERTGGSVSTLTIQRTQQEDSAVYLCASSFDKLLISPLHFGNGTRLTVT.

The V gene is TRBV7-6, the J gene TRBJ2-1; 7 bases agree with TRBD1. This CDR3 is built from 13 residues. Trimming took 5 bases from V and 4 from J; bases not matched to a gene: 2. CDR1 SGHVS and CDR2 FNYEAQ come from the germline V gene. The CDR3 DNA sequence: TGTGCCAGCAGCCGACAGGGATACAATGAGCAGTTCTTC. Translation: CASSRQGYNEQFF.

The rearrangement links TRBV6-4 to TRBJ1-1; 7 bases agree with TRBD1. Germline trimming cut 3 bases from V and 3 bases from J; bases unmatched to any gene: 13. CDR3 length equals 17 residues. CDR1 is MRHNA and CDR2 is SNTAGT in the germline V gene. As DNA, the CDR3 is TGTGCCAGCAGTGATACTCGGGTTACAGGGGATTACACTGAAGCTTTCTTT. It encodes CASSDTRVTGDYTEAFF.

The V and J genes are TRBV6-5 and TRBJ1-1; no clear D. CDR3 length equals 11 residues. Germline V gene sequence: CDR1 MNHEY, CDR2 SVGAGI. The germline V and J ends were trimmed by 9 bases and 0 bases, with 5 bases remaining between them. CDR3 nucleotides: TGTGCCAGTTACTTGAACACTGAAGCTTTCTTT. Protein sequence: CASYLNTEAFF.

This sequence joins TRBV6-1 and TRBJ1-4; tentatively, D is TRBD1 (5 bases). Germline CDR1 is MNHNS and CDR2 is SASEGT. The V and J ends lost 8 bases and 2 bases respectively, with 15 bases between them. The CDR3 has 15 residues. The CDR3 coding sequence is TGTGCCAGCTCAATCGTCAGGGTGACTAATGAAAAACTGTTTTTT. Amino acids: CASSIVRVTNEKLFF.

This chain joins TRBV6-1 and TRBJ1-1, with no clear D. V was pared by 2 bases and J by 6 bases, with 16 bases between. This CDR3 comprises 15 residues. Germline V CDR1 and CDR2: MNHNS, SASEGT. The CDR3 DNA reads TGTGCCAGCAGTGAACCCACCCAGGTTTGGTCTGAAGCTTTCTTT. This sequence encodes CASSEPTQVWSEAFF.

The V and J genes are TRBV10-3 and TRBJ1-4, with a weak D call TRBD1 (6 bases). Germline values: CDR1 ENHRY, CDR2 SYGVKD. CDR3 length: 13 residues. V was cut by 2 bases and J by 12 bases, with 13 bases left in between. The CDR3 nucleotides read TGTGCCATCAGTGAGGGACAGTCTAGACAACTGTTTTTT. Protein product: CAISEGQSRQLFF.

The genes are TRBV9 and TRBJ2-2, with 7 positions matching TRBD1. Germline assignment: CDR1 SGDLS and CDR2 YYNGEE. The CDR3 is made up of 14 amino acids. Losses at the gene ends were 3 bases for V and 5 bases for J; bases not matched to a gene: 4. The CDR3 loop is CASSARTGTGELFF. CDR3 bases: TGTGCCAGCAGCGCCCGGACAGGTACCGGGGAGCTGTTTTTT.

This clone was detected only once. The V gene is TRBV5-1, the J gene TRBJ1-1; D is ambiguous. Germline loops: CDR1 SGHRS, CDR2 YFSETQ. This CDR3 has 13 amino acids. Trimming removed 4 bases from V and 1 base from J, with 8 bases in between. The CDR3 DNA is TGCGCCAGCAGCCTGACACCGAACACTGAAGCTTTCTTT. It encodes CASSLTPNTEAFF.

This chain connects TRBV25-1 to TRBJ2-1, with 7 nucleotides matching TRBD2. The CDR3 loop spans 14 amino acids. Germline CDR1 MGHDK, CDR2 SYGVNS. Losses at the gene ends were 7 bases for V and 6 bases for J; bases not matched to a gene: 9. In DNA form, the CDR3 reads TGTGCCAGCATAGGACTAGAGTCCCCCAATGAGCAGTTCTTC. Amino acid sequence: CASIGLESPNEQFF.

The rearrangement uses TRBV27 and TRBJ2-2; possible D gene TRBD2, 5 bases. Per the germline V gene, CDR1 is MNHEY and CDR2 is SMNVEV (reference sequence). The V end lost 6 bases, the J end lost 8 bases, and 13 bases lay between the germline ends. This CDR3 has 13 residues. The CDR3 spells CASRFRGGGELFF. The CDR3 coding sequence is TGTGCCAGCAGGTTCCGAGGAGGTGGGGAGCTGTTTTTT.

The sample holds a few counts of this clone. This rearrangement joins TRBV18 to TRBJ1-3, with D hard to call. The CDR3 extends over 12 amino acids. The germline V and J ends were trimmed by 3 bases and 7 bases, with 7 bases remaining between them. Germline lookup yields CDR1 KGHSH and CDR2 LQKENI. This CDR3 is CASSPSVNTIYF. The CDR3, as DNA: TGTGCCAGCTCACCTTCTGTGAACACCATATATTTT.

This clone has a handful of counts. V usage is TRBV4-1 and J usage is TRBJ2-2; 12 positions match TRBD2. CDR1 and CDR2 from the germline V gene are MGHRA and YSYEKL. V lost 0 bases, J lost 3 bases, and 5 bases stayed unmatched. This CDR3 region has 18 residues. The CDR3 region has the DNA TGCGCCAGCAGCCAAGATACTAGCGGGGGGTCATACACCGGGGAGCTGTTTTTT. It specifies CASSQDTSGGSYTGELFF.

This chain connects TRBV2 to TRBJ1-5, with D hard to call. Germline V gene data show CDR1 as SNHLY and CDR2 as FYNNEI. V gave up 3 bases and J gave up 2 bases, with 11 bases separating them. The CDR3 is made up of 15 amino acids. The CDR3 DNA reads TGTGCCAGCAGTGAGACTCGGGATGGCAATCAGCCCCAGCATTTT. Amino acids: CASSETRDGNQPQHF.

The chain has TRBV13 and TRBJ2-1; maybe TRBD1 (5 bases). Per the germline V gene, CDR1 is PRHDT and CDR2 is FYEKMQ (reference sequence). V lost 2 bases, J lost 8 bases, and 13 bases lay in between. The CDR3 loop spans 14 amino acids. In nucleotides, the CDR3 is TGTGCCAGCAGCTTAAATCTCAGGGCGGATGAGCAGTTCTTC. Translation: CASSLNLRADEQFF.

This chain connects TRBV6-1 to TRBJ2-1; TRBD2 aligns across 8 bases. The V and J ends lost 4 bases and 2 bases, in that order; junction bases with no gene match: 7. The CDR3 loop spans 16 amino acids. In germline, CDR1 is MNHNS, CDR2 SASEGT. CDR3 DNA sequence: TGTGCCAGCAGTGGATCGGGAGGGCCACCCTACAATGAGCAGTTCTTC. Its translation is CASSGSGGPPYNEQFF.

The chain employs TRBV7-9 and TRBJ2-5; TRBD2 aligns across 13 bases. This CDR3 contains 17 residues. From germline, CDR1 is SEHNR and CDR2 FQNEAQ (reference sequence). The V gene end was trimmed by 6 bases and the J gene end by 1 base; junction bases not matched to a gene: 8. The CDR3 DNA reads TGTGCCAGCAGGTCACTAGCGGGGGGGCCACGCCAAGAGACCCAGTACTTC. Translation: CASRSLAGGPRQETQYF.

The CDR3 coding sequence is TGTGCCAGCAGCATCGGGACTAGCGGGTACTACGAGCAGTACTTC. Translation gives CASSIGTSGYYEQYF. J is TRBJ2-7 and V is TRBV11-1; 12 positions match TRBD2. The CDR3 consists of 15 residues. V trimming: 5 bases; J trimming: 3 bases; junction bases outside the gene matches: 5. CDR1 is SGHAT, CDR2 FQDESV, per germline (reference sequence). Supplemented by reference TRBV11-1 and TRBJ2-7, the full variable domain reads EAEVAQSPRYKITEKSQAVAFWCDPISGHATLYWYRQILGQGPELLVQFQDESVVDDSQLPKDRFSAERLKGVDSTLKIQPAELGDSAMYLCASSIGTSGYYEQYFGPGTRLTVT.

The chain employs TRBV5-1 and TRBJ2-1; TRBD1 agrees at 10 bases. In germline, CDR1 is SGHRS, CDR2 YFSETQ. The junction had 9 bases not matched to a gene; V was cut back by 5 bases and J by 7 bases. The CDR3 has 15 amino acids. The CDR3 protein is CASSWGDRGDNEQFF. CDR3 DNA: TGCGCCAGCAGTTGGGGGGACAGGGGAGATAATGAGCAGTTCTTC.

The rearrangement links TRBV11-3 to TRBJ2-5, with D unclear. Germline values: CDR1 SGHNT, CDR2 YENEEA. The CDR3 consists of 12 residues. The V end was cut by 3 bases, the J end by 4 bases, with 6 bases between. The CDR3 nucleotides are TGTGCCAGCAGCTTCCTATCAGAGACCCAGTACTTC. Amino acid sequence: CASSFLSETQYF.

This clone was recorded a few times. The rearrangement links TRBV6-1 to TRBJ2-2; D perhaps matches TRBD2 (6 bases). In germline, CDR1 is MNHNS, CDR2 SASEGT. V was trimmed by 5 bases and J by 5 bases, leaving 15 bases between them. This CDR3 contains 15 residues. CDR3 in DNA: TGTGCCAGCAGTCCTACTAGCTTCCGGACCGGGGAGCTGTTTTTT. Protein sequence: CASSPTSFRTGELFF.

The chain is built from TRBV7-8 and TRBJ1-1; D is perhaps TRBD1 (5 bases). V shed 0 bases and J shed 6 bases, with 17 bases lying between them. Germline V CDR1 and CDR2: SGHVS, FQNEAQ. The CDR3 length is 16 residues. The CDR3 spells CASSLAGGSTLPEAFF. CDR3 coding DNA: TGTGCCAGCAGCTTAGCGGGGGGGTCTACTCTCCCTGAAGCTTTCTTT.

This chain links TRBV27 with TRBJ1-2; D gene unclear. Germline CDR1 reads MNHEY; CDR2 reads SMNVEV (reference sequence). V lost 0 bases and J lost 6, with 11 bases in between. The length of the CDR3 is 14 residues. CDR3: CASSLSSPRDGYTF. The CDR3 nucleotides are TGTGCCAGCAGTTTATCTTCACCGCGGGATGGCTACACCTTC.

The rearrangement uses TRBV5-6 and TRBJ2-1, with unresolved D. CDR1 is SGHDT, CDR2 YYEEEE, per germline. There are 14 residues in the CDR3. V gave up 0 bases and J gave up 9 bases, with 13 bases separating them. In nucleotides, the CDR3 is TGTGCCAGCAGCTTGGGTCAGACTTACGGTGAGCAGTTCTTC. It translates to CASSLGQTYGEQFF.

V usage is TRBV5-1 and J usage is TRBJ1-1, with a weak D call TRBD1 (6 bases). V was pared by 0 bases and J by 4 bases, with 13 bases between. Germline V gene sequence: CDR1 SGHRS, CDR2 YFSETQ. This CDR3 comprises 15 residues. The CDR3 reads CASSLAGTGTTEAFF. As DNA, the CDR3 is TGCGCCAGCAGCTTGGCAGGTACAGGGACCACTGAAGCTTTCTTT.